The 8 T cell receptor beta chains listed next were all sequenced from one sample in a study of T cell changes during pregnancy in multiple sclerosis. Measured with immunoSEQ multiplex PCR; TCRdb has only the in-frame clones, and not every one. Of 35,000 to 40,000 clones in the sample, approximately 94% were seen once. The sample here was CD4+ T cells from peripheral blood mononuclear cells, taken in the second trimester of pregnancy. Receptors originate from a female donor with multiple sclerosis, enrolled in a pregnancy study.

The rearrangement uses TRBV28 and TRBJ1-2, with 7 bases aligning to TRBD1. CDR3 length: 12 residues. The ends lost 4 bases at V and 8 bases at J; junction bases unmatched: 4. CDR1 is MDHEN and CDR2 is SYDVKM in the germline V gene. In DNA form, the CDR3 reads TGTGCCAGCAGTTCCGGGGACAGAGGCTACACCTTC. Protein: CASSSGDRGYTF.

This clone occurred once. The chain uses TRBV29-1 and TRBJ2-1; tentative D call: TRBD2 (5 bases). The CDR3 extends over 14 amino acids. V was trimmed by 4 bases and J by 4 bases, leaving 14 bases between them. Germline V lookup: CDR1 SQVTM, CDR2 ANQGSEA. Here the CDR3 reads CSVGRFGVYNEQFF. CDR3 bases: TGCAGCGTTGGGAGGTTCGGGGTTTACAATGAGCAGTTCTTC.

The gene calls are TRBV28 and TRBJ1-4, with D unresolved. The CDR3 totals 13 residues. The germline V and J ends were trimmed by 7 bases and 0 bases, with 6 bases remaining between them. Germline V lookup: CDR1 MDHEN, CDR2 SYDVKM. This chain's CDR3 is CASTAATNEKLFF. CDR3 nucleotide sequence: TGTGCCAGCACGGCGGCAACTAATGAAAAACTGTTTTTT.

The chain carries TRBV30 and TRBJ2-1, with TRBD2 matching over 10 bases. After removal of 3 bases from V and 15 bases from J, the junction contained 8 bases not matched to a gene. The V gene's germline CDR1 is GTSNPN and CDR2 SVGIG (reference sequence). The CDR3 runs to 12 residues. CDR3 loop: CAWSSASGSTFF. The CDR3 nucleotides read TGTGCCTGGAGCTCCGCTAGCGGGAGCACGTTCTTC.

This chain uses TRBV6-1 with TRBJ2-7; 9 bases agree with TRBD1. The CDR3 has 17 amino acids. Germline values: CDR1 MNHNS, CDR2 SASEGT. The J segment lost 0 bases and the V segment lost 2 bases, leaving 8 bases of the junction unmatched. As DNA, the CDR3 is TGTGCCAGCAGTGAAAGGACAGGGGCCGTACGCTCCTACGAGCAGTACTTC. Its translation: CASSERTGAVRSYEQYF.

The CDR3 DNA is TGTGCCATCAGTAGGGGACAGGGAGAGTCGGGGACCGGGGAGCTGTTTTTT. Its translation: CAISRGQGESGTGELFF. This chain connects TRBV10-3 to TRBJ2-2; 9 nucleotides match TRBD1. V shed 5 bases and J 5 bases; nucleotides not matched to a gene: 12. Germline CDR1 reads ENHRY; CDR2 reads SYGVKD. The CDR3 runs to 17 residues.

This rearrangement joins TRBV29-1 to TRBJ1-1; 7 positions match TRBD1. V dropped 7 bases and J dropped 7; count of bases not matched to a gene: 6. The CDR3 totals 11 residues. Germline CDR1 is SQVTM and CDR2 is ANQGSEA. The CDR3 spells CSARTGLEAFF. The CDR3 DNA is TGCAGCGCTCGGACAGGCCTTGAAGCTTTCTTT.

The chain joins TRBV6-6 to TRBJ1-1; D call uncertain. The ends were cut back, 2 bases at V and 4 bases at J, with 11 bases in the middle. The CDR3 loop spans 14 amino acids. Germline CDR1 MNHNY, CDR2 SVGAGI (reference sequence). The DNA for the CDR3 is TGTGCCAGCAGTTACATGGGCTTGGGCACTGAAGCTTTCTTT. Amino acids: CASSYMGLGTEAFF.